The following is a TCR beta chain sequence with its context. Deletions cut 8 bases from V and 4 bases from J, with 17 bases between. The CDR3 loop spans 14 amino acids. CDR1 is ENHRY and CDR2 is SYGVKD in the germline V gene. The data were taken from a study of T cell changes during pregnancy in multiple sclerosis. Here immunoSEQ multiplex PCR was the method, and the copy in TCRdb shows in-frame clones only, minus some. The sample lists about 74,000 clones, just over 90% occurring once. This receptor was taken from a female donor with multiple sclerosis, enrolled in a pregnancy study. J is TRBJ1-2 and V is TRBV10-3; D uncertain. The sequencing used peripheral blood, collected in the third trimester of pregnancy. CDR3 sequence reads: CAIPRADPAYGYTF. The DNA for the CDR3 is TGTGCCATCCCGCGGGCCGACCCGGCCTATGGCTACACCTTC.